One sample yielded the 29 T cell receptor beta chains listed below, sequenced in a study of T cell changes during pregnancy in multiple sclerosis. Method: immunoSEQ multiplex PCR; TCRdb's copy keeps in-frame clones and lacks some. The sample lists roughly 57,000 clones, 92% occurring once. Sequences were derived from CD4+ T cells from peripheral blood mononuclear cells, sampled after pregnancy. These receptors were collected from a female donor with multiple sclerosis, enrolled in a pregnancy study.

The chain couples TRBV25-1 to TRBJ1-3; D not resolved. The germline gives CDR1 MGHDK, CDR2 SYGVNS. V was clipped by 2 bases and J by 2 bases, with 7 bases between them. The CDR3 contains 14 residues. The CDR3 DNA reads TGTGCCAGCAGTGAAGAGTCAACTGGAAACACCATATATTTT. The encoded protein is CASSEESTGNTIYF.

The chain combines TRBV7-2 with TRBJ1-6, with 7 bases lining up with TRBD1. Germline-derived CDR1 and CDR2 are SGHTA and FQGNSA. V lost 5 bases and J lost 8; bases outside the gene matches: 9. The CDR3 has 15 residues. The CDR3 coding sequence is TGTGCCAGCAGCCTGGGGACAGCTAACTATTCACCCCTCCACTTT. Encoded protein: CASSLGTANYSPLHF.

For the CDR3, the DNA is TGCGCCAGCAGCCAAACAGGGGGACAAGAAGCTTTCTTT. The encoded protein is CASSQTGGQEAFF. The rearrangement links TRBV5-1 to TRBJ1-1; 8 positions agree with TRBD1. The CDR3 loop spans 13 amino acids. Germline V gene lookup returns CDR1 SGHRS and CDR2 YFSETQ. Trimming at V came to 4 bases and at J to 8 bases, leaving 7 bases not matched to a gene.

CDR3 region: CASSLGTSGGYNEQFF. DNA for the CDR3: TGTGCCAGCAGCTTGGGGACTAGCGGGGGTTACAATGAGCAGTTCTTC. This rearrangement joins TRBV7-3 to TRBJ2-1, with TRBD2 identical over 14 bases. The CDR3 contains 16 residues. J gave up 4 bases and V 3 bases, and 2 bases lay outside the gene matches. Germline-derived CDR1 and CDR2 are SGHTA and FQGTGA.

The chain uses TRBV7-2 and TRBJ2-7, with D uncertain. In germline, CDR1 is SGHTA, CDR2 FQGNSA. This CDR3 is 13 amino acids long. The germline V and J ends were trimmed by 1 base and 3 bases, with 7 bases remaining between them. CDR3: CASSLGGDYEQYF. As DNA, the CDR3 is TGTGCCAGCAGCTTAGGTGGAGACTACGAGCAGTACTTC.

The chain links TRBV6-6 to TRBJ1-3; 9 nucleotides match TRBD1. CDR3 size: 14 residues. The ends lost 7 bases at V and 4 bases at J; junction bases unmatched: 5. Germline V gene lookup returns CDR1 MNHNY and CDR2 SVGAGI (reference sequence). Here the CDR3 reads CASTLGTGGNTIYF. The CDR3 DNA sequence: TGTGCCAGCACCCTCGGGACAGGGGGAAACACCATATATTTT.

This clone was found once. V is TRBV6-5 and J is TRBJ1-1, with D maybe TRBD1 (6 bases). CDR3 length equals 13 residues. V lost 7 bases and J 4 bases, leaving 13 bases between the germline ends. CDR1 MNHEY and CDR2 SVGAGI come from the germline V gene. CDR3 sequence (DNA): TGTGCCAGCATCGAGACAGGCTCCACTGAAGCTTTCTTT. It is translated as CASIETGSTEAFF.

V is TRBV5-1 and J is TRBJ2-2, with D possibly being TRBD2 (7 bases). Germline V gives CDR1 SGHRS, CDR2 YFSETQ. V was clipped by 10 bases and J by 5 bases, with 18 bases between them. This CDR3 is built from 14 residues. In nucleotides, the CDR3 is TGCGCCGTAAGCCGGGGGGCTCCAACCGGGGAGCTGTTTTTT. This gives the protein CAVSRGAPTGELFF.

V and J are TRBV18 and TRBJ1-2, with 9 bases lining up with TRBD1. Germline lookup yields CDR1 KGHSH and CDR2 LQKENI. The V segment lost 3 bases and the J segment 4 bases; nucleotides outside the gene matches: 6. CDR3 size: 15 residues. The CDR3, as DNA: TGTGCCAGCTCACCGGGACAGGGCGTTAGCTATGGCTACACCTTC. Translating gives CASSPGQGVSYGYTF.

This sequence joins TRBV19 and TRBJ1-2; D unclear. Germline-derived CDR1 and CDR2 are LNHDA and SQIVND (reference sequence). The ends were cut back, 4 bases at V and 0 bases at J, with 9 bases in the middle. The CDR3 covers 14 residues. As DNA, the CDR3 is TGTGCCAGTAGTACACAGAGATCTAACTATGGCTACACCTTC. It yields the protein CASSTQRSNYGYTF.

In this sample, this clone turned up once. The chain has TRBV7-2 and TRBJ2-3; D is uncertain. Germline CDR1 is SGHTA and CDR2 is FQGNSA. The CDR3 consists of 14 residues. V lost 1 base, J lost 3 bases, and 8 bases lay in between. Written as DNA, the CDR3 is TGTGCCAGCAGCTTAGAAAGGAGAACAGATACGCAGTATTTT. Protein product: CASSLERRTDTQYF.

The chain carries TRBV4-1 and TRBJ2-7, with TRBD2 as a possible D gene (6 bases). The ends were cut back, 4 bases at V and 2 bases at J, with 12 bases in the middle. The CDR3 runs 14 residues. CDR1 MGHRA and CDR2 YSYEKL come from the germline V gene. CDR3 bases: TGCGCCAGCAGCCGCCCGGCGGGACCCTACGAGCAGTACTTC. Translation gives CASSRPAGPYEQYF.

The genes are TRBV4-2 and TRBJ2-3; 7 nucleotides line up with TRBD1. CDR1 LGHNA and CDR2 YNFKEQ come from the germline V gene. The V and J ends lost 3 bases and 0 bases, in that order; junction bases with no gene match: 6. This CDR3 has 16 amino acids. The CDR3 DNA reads TGTGCCAGCAGCCAGGCACAGGGGATGAGCACAGATACGCAGTATTTT. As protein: CASSQAQGMSTDTQYF.

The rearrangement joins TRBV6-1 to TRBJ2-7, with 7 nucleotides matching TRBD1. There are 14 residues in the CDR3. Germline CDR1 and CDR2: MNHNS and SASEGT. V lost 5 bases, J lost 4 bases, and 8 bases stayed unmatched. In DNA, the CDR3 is TGTGCCAGCAGTAAAGAAGGGACAGATTACGAGCAGTACTTC. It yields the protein CASSKEGTDYEQYF.

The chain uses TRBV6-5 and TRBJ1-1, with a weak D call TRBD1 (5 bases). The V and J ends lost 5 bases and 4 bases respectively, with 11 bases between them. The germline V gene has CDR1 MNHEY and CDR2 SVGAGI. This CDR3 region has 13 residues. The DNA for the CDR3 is TGTGCCAGCAGTCGTCAGGGAGGCACTGAAGCTTTCTTT. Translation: CASSRQGGTEAFF.

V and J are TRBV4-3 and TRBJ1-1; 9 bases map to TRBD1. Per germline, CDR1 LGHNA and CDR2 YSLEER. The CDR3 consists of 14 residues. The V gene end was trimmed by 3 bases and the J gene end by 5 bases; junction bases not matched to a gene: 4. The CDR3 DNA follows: TGCGCCAGCAGCCAGGGGACAGGGTGGACTGAAGCTTTCTTT. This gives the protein CASSQGTGWTEAFF.

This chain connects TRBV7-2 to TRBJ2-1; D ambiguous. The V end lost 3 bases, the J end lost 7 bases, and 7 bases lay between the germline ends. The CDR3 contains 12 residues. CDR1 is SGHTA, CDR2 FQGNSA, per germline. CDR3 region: CASSLFGNEQFF. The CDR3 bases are TGTGCCAGCAGCTTGTTCGGGAATGAGCAGTTCTTC. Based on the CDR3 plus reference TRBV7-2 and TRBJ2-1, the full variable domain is GAGVSQSPSNKVTEKGKDVELRCDPISGHTALYWYRQSLGQGLEFLIYFQGNSAPDKSGLPSDRFSAERTGGSVSTLTIQRTQQEDSAVYLCASSLFGNEQFFGPGTRLTVL.

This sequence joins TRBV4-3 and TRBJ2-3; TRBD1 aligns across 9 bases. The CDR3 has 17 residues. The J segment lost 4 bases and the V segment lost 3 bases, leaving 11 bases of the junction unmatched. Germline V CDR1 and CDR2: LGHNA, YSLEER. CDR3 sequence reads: CASSQQRSTGGADTQYF. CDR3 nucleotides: TGCGCCAGCAGCCAGCAAAGGTCCACAGGGGGCGCAGATACGCAGTATTTT.

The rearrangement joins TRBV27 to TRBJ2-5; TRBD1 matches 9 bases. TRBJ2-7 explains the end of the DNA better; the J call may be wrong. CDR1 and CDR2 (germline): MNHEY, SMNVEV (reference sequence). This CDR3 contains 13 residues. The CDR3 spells CASRRQGGDEQYF. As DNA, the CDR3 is TGTGCCAGCAGGAGACAGGGGGGGGACGAGCAGTACTTC.

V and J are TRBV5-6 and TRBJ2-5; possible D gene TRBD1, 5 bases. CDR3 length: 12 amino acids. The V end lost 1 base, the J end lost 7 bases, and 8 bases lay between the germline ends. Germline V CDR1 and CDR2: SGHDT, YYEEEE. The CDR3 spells CASSLPQGTQYF. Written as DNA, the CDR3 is TGTGCCAGCAGCTTGCCTCAGGGGACCCAGTACTTC. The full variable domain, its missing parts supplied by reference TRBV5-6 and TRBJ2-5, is DAGVTQSPTHLIKTRGQQVTLRCSPKSGHDTVSWYQQALGQGPQFIFQYYEEEERQRGNFPDRFSGHQFPNYSSELNVNALLLGDSALYLCASSLPQGTQYFGPGTRLLVL.

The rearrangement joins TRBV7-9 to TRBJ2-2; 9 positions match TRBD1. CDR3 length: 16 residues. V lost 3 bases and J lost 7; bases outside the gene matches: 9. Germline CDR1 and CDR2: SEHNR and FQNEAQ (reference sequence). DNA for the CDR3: TGTGCCAGCAGCTTTCCGGGACAGGGAGCTGACGGGGAGCTGTTTTTT. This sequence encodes CASSFPGQGADGELFF.

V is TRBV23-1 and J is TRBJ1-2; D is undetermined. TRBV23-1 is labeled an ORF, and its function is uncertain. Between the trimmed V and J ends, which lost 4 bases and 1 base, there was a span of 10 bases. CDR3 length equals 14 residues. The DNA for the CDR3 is TGCGCCAGCAGTCGTCACAGAAATAACTATGGCTACACCTTC. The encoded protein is CASSRHRNNYGYTF.

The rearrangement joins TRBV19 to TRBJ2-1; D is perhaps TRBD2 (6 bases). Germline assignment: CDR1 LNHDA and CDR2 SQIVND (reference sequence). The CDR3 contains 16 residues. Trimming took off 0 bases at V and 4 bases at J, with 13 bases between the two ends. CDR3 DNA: TGTGCCAGTAGTATAGAAGGCCGGGGGAAGTACAATGAGCAGTTCTTC. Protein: CASSIEGRGKYNEQFF.

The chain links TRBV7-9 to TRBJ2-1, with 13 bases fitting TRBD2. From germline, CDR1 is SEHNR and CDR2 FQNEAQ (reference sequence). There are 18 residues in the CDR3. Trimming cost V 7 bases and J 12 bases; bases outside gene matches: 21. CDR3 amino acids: CASIPGLAGTPGSIRQFF. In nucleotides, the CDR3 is TGTGCCAGCATCCCGGGACTAGCGGGGACCCCTGGGTCGATTCGGCAGTTCTTC.

In nucleotides, the CDR3 is TGTGCCAGCGGAGCAGACAGCAATCAGCCCCAGCATTTT. Encoded protein: CASGADSNQPQHF. V is TRBV7-2 and J is TRBJ1-5; D is ambiguous. CDR1 is SGHTA and CDR2 is FQGNSA in the germline V gene. The length of the CDR3 is 13 residues. V lost 8 bases, J lost 1 base, and 9 bases lay in between.

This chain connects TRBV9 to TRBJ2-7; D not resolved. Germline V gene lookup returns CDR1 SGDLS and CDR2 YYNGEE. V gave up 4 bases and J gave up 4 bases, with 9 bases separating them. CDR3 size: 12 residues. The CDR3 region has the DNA TGTGCCAGCAGCCCCCCCAGTTACGAGCAGTACTTC. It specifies CASSPPSYEQYF. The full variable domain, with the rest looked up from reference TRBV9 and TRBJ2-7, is DSGVTQTPKHLITATGQRVTLRCSPRSGDLSVYWYQQSLDQGLQFLIQYYNGEERAKGNILERFSAQQFPDLHSELNLSSLELGDSALYFCASSPPSYEQYFGPGTRLTVT.

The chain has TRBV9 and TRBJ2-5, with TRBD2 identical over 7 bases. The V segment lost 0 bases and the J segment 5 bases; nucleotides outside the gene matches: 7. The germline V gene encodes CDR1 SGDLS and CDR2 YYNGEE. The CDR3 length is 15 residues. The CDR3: CASSVEGLAVETQYF. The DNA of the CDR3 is TGTGCCAGCAGCGTAGAGGGGCTAGCGGTGGAGACCCAGTACTTC.

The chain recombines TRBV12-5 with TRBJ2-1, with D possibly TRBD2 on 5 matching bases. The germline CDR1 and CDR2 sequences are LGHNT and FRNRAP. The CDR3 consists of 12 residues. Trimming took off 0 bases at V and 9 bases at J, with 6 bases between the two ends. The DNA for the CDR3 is TGTGCTAGTGGTTTGGTAGGAGGTGAGCAGTTCTTC. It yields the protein CASGLVGGEQFF. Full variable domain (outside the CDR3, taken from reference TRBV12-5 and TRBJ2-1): DARVTQTPRHKVTEMGQEVTMRCQPILGHNTVFWYRQTMMQGLELLAYFRNRAPLDDSGMPKDRFSAEMPDATLATLKIQPSEPRDSAVYFCASGLVGGEQFFGPGTRLTVL.

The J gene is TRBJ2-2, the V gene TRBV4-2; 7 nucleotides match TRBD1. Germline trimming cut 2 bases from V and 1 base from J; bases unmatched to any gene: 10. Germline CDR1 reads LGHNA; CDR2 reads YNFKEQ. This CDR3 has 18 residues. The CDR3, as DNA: TGTGCCAGCAGCCAATTGATCGACAGGGTGGGGAACACCGGGGAGCTGTTTTTT. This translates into CASSQLIDRVGNTGELFF.